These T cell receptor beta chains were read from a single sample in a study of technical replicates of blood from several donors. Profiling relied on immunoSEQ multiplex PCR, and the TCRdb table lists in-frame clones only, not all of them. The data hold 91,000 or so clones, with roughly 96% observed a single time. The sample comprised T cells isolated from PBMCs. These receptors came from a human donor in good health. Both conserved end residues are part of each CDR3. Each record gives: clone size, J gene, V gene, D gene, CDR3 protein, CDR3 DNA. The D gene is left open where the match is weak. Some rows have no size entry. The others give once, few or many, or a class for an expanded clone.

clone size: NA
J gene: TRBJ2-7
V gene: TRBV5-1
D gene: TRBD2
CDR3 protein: CASSLTTSGSFYEQYF
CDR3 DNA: TGCGCCAGCAGCTTAACGACTAGCGGGAGTTTCTACGAGCAGTACTTC

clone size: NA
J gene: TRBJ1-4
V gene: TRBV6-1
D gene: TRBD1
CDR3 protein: CASSGTTGGRAGKLFF
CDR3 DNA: TGTGCCAGCAGTGGAACGACAGGGGGTCGGGCTGGGAAACTGTTTTTT

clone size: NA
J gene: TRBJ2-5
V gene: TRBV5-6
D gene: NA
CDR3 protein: CASSVELRQETQYF
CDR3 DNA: TGTGCCAGCAGCGTAGAATTAAGACAAGAGACCCAGTACTTC

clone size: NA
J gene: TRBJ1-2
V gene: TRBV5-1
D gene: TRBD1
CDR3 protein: CASSIGQGQNGYTF
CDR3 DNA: TGCGCCAGCAGCATAGGACAGGGGCAGAATGGCTACACCTTC

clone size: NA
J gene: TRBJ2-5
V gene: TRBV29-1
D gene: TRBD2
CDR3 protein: CSVSRGWSSGSTGETQYF
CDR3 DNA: TGCAGCGTCTCCCGTGGGTGGTCTAGCGGGAGTACAGGAGAGACCCAGTACTTC

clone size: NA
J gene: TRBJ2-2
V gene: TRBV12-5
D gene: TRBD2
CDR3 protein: CASGLVMRLAGSTGELFF
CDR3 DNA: TGTGCTAGTGGTTTGGTAATGAGACTAGCGGGGTCTACCGGGGAGCTGTTTTTT

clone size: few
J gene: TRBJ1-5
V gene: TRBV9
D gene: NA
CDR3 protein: CASSVGVLGGQPQHF
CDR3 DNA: TGTGCCAGCAGCGTAGGGGTGTTAGGCGGGCAGCCCCAGCATTTT

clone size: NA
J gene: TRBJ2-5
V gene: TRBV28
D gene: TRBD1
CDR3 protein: CASTEPPGQGWETQYF
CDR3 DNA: TGTGCCAGCACCGAACCACCGGGACAGGGATGGGAGACCCAGTACTTC

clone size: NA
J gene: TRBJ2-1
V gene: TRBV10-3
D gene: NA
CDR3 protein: CAISEPQTGRLYNEQFF
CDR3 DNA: TGTGCCATCAGTGAGCCCCAGACAGGGAGGCTTTACAATGAGCAGTTCTTC

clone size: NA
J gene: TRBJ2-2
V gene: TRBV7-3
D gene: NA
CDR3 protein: CASSPHPDSIGELFF
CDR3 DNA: TGTGCCAGCAGCCCCCACCCCGACTCAATCGGGGAGCTGTTTTTT

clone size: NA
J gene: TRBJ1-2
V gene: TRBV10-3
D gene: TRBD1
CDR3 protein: CAIGQGDGYTF
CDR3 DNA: TGTGCCATCGGACAGGGGGATGGCTACACCTTC

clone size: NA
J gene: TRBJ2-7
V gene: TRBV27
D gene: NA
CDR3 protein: CASSLPRSFPGISEQYF
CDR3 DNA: TGTGCCAGCAGTTTACCCCGAAGTTTCCCCGGGATCTCCGAGCAGTACTTC

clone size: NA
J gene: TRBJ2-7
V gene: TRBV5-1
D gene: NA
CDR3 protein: CASSTQRRGLDEQYF
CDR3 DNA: TGCGCCAGCAGTACCCAACGACGGGGATTAGACGAGCAGTACTTC

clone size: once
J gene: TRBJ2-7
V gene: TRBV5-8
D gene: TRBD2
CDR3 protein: CASSLEDRVDTSGSIQYF
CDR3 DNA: TGTGCCAGCAGCTTGGAGGACAGGGTTGATACTAGCGGGAGTATCCAGTACTTC

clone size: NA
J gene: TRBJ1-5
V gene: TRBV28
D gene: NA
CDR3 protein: CASNPPGQGGQPQHF
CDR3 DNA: TGTGCCAGCAACCCCCCAGGGCAGGGTGGGCAGCCCCAGCATTTT

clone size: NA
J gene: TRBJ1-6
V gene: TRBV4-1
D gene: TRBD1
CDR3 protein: CASSLYRGASSYNSPLHF
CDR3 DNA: TGCGCCAGCAGCCTATACAGGGGGGCGAGCTCCTATAATTCACCCCTCCACTTT

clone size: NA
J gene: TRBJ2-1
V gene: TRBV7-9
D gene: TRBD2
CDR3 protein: CASSLQREMYNEQFF
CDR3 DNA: TGTGCCAGCAGCTTGCAGCGGGAGATGTACAATGAGCAGTTCTTC

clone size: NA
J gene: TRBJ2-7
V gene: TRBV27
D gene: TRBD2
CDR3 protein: CASSSQVKRTSGRSIPYEQYF
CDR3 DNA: TGTGCCAGCAGTTCCCAGGTGAAACGGACTAGCGGGAGATCTATCCCCTACGAGCAGTACTTC